One and the same sample provided the 17 T cell receptor beta chains below, sequenced in a study of shared clonotypes between healthy human individuals. The repertoire was sequenced with immunoSEQ multiplex PCR; TCRdb's copy has only in-frame clones and lacks some. The sample holds approximately 2.5 million clones, more than 90% seen once. What was sequenced was naive CD4+ T cells sorted from blood. Sample subset: CD45RA+ positively selected. These receptors were taken from a man younger than 30 in good health.

There are a few counts of this clone. The V gene is TRBV9, the J gene TRBJ1-1, with D tentatively TRBD1 (5 bases). Looked up from germline, CDR1 is SGDLS and CDR2 is YYNGEE. This CDR3 comprises 15 residues. Trimming removed 4 bases at V and 3 bases at J, with 16 bases between. CDR3 sequence: CASSPDGGRYTEAFF. CDR3 in DNA: TGTGCCAGCAGCCCGGACGGGGGACGGTACACTGAAGCTTTCTTT.

This clone was found once. The chain employs TRBV5-1 and TRBJ2-7; D may match TRBD1 or TRBD2 (5 bases each). This CDR3 is built from 14 residues. CDR1 is SGHRS, CDR2 YFSETQ, per germline. Trimming removed 4 bases from V and 3 bases from J, with 14 bases in between. The CDR3 region has the DNA TGCGCCAGCAGCGCCGACCCTGGGGGCTACGAGCAGTACTTC. Translated, it gives CASSADPGGYEQYF.

The rearrangement links TRBV2 to TRBJ2-4; D is possibly TRBD1 (5 bases). Deletions cut 6 bases from V and 7 bases from J, with 7 bases between. CDR1 is SNHLY, CDR2 FYNNEI, per germline. The CDR3 is made up of 11 amino acids. The CDR3: CASSSGNIQYF. In nucleotides, the CDR3 is TGTGCCAGCAGCTCAGGGAACATTCAGTACTTC.

On this clone itself: It is likely a read error, because the conserved phenylalanine at the end of the CDR3 is missing. No DNA is shown, since the ends of the CDR3 on it are uncertain; the CDR3 is the one TCRdb lists. This chain links TRBV20-1 with TRBJ2-3. Counting both end residues, the CDR3 totals 11 amino acids. The germline CDR1 and CDR2 sequences are DFQATT and SNEGSKA (reference sequence). This CDR3 reads CSARLVMGKFC.

V and J are TRBV5-1 and TRBJ1-4; D remains unclear. Germline V lookup: CDR1 SGHRS, CDR2 YFSETQ. V lost 8 bases and J lost 3, with 14 bases in between. The length of the CDR3 is 14 residues. Here the CDR3 DNA reads TGCGCCAGTACGTTGGGTGGAGCTAATGAAAAACTGTTTTTT. Translation: CASTLGGANEKLFF. Together with reference TRBV5-1 and TRBJ1-4, the CDR3 gives the full variable domain: KAGVTQTPRYLIKTRGQQVTLSCSPISGHRSVSWYQQTPGQGLQFLFEYFSETQRNKGNFPGRFSGRQFSNSRSEMNVSTLELGDSALYLCASTLGGANEKLFFGSGTQLSVL.

This clone appeared a few times. The CDR3 loop is CAIGTVGSTEAFF. Written as DNA, the CDR3 is TGTGCCATCGGGACAGTCGGTAGCACTGAAGCTTTCTTT. The chain couples TRBV10-3 to TRBJ1-1, with 7 bases that match TRBD1. V shed 8 bases and J 4 bases; nucleotides not matched to a gene: 7. Per germline, CDR1 ENHRY and CDR2 SYGVKD. The CDR3 consists of 13 residues.

The chain is built from TRBV5-4 and TRBJ2-4, with a weak D call TRBD2 (6 bases). V was pared by 2 bases and J by 6 bases, with 12 bases between. The CDR3 runs to 14 residues. Germline V gene lookup returns CDR1 SGHNT and CDR2 YYREEE (reference sequence). CDR3 nucleotides: TGTGCCAGCAGCTTACGGGACGGGGGAAACATTCAGTACTTC. Amino acids: CASSLRDGGNIQYF.

The chain has TRBV5-6 and TRBJ2-3, with D perhaps given as TRBD1 or TRBD2 (6 bases each). The CDR3 extends over 13 amino acids. V was pared by 4 bases and J by 2 bases, with 8 bases between. The germline V gene has CDR1 SGHDT and CDR2 YYEEEE. The chain's CDR3 is CASSRGVTDTQYF. CDR3 nucleotide sequence: TGTGCCAGCAGCAGGGGGGTCACAGATACGCAGTATTTT.

CDR3 in DNA: TGTGCCAGCAGTTACGGGCAGGTCTGGAATTCACCCCTCCACTTT. As protein: CASSYGQVWNSPLHF. V usage is TRBV6-5 and J usage is TRBJ1-6; D not resolved. V gave up 2 bases and J gave up 7 bases, with 12 bases separating them. Germline V gene lookup returns CDR1 MNHEY and CDR2 SVGAGI. This CDR3 has 15 amino acids.

This chain joins TRBV30 and TRBJ1-1; no firm D call. V was cut by 5 bases and J by 5 bases, with 18 bases left in between. Germline V lookup: CDR1 GTSNPN, CDR2 SVGIG (reference sequence). This CDR3 comprises 14 residues. The CDR3 bases are TGTGCCTGGTGCGGACGCGGTTTAAGGACTGAAGCTTTCTTT. Protein product: CAWCGRGLRTEAFF.

V gene TRBV5-4 combines with J gene TRBJ1-4; D gene uncertain. CDR1 is SGHNT, CDR2 YYREEE, per germline (reference sequence). Trimming removed 4 bases from V and 3 bases from J, with 13 bases in between. The length of the CDR3 is 15 residues. DNA for the CDR3: TGTGCCAGCAGCCCCTCGTCGGGAGCTAATGAAAAACTGTTTTTT. Protein sequence: CASSPSSGANEKLFF.

The V and J genes are TRBV6-5 and TRBJ1-4; D is uncertain. Per germline, CDR1 MNHEY and CDR2 SVGAGI. Trimming left V 2 bases short and J 6 bases short, with 10 bases between. CDR3 length: 14 amino acids. In DNA form, the CDR3 reads TGTGCCAGCAGTTACGGGGTGGCGGATGAAAAACTGTTTTTT. Its translation is CASSYGVADEKLFF.

The rearrangement joins TRBV30 to TRBJ1-4; D remains unclear. CDR1 is GTSNPN and CDR2 is SVGIG in the germline V gene (reference sequence). The CDR3 loop spans 15 amino acids. Between the trimmed V and J ends, which lost 2 bases and 5 bases, there was a span of 15 bases. The CDR3 spells CAWSPTTGENEKLFF. The CDR3 region has the DNA TGTGCCTGGAGTCCAACGACTGGGGAAAATGAAAAACTGTTTTTT.

The chain's CDR3 is CASSENGQGLGGYTF. CDR3 nucleotides: TGTGCCAGCAGTGAAAACGGACAGGGTTTAGGTGGCTACACCTTC. The chain employs TRBV6-1 and TRBJ1-2; 8 bases fit TRBD1. The trim removed 2 bases at V and 7 bases at J, leaving 9 bases unmatched. The CDR3 sequence is 15 residues long. CDR1 and CDR2 from the germline V gene are MNHNS and SASEGT.

Turning to this clone: The sample has other DNA sequences that encode this CDR3 too. In DNA form, the CDR3 reads TGCGCCAGCAGTCTGGTCACGAACACTGAAGCTTTCTTT. It translates to CASSLVTNTEAFF. The chain employs TRBV5-1 and TRBJ1-1; no reliable D call. V dropped 5 bases and J dropped 1 base, with 9 bases sitting between them. The CDR3 covers 13 residues. From germline, CDR1 is SGHRS and CDR2 YFSETQ.

The gene calls are TRBV15 and TRBJ2-5; D gene uncertain. Between the trimmed V and J ends, which lost 5 bases and 1 base, there was a span of 8 bases. The CDR3 contains 13 residues. CDR1 is LNHNV and CDR2 is YYDKDF in the germline V gene (reference sequence). The CDR3 spells CATSLTPQETQYF. As DNA, the CDR3 is TGTGCCACCAGCCTCACACCCCAAGAGACCCAGTACTTC.

The chain joins TRBV6-1 to TRBJ2-7, with 11 bases lining up with TRBD1. CDR3 size: 16 residues. The ends lost 4 bases at V and 4 bases at J; junction bases unmatched: 9. CDR1 is MNHNS and CDR2 is SASEGT in the germline V gene. The CDR3 protein is CASSGRGQGALYEQYF. CDR3 nucleotides: TGTGCCAGCAGTGGGAGAGGACAGGGGGCTCTGTACGAGCAGTACTTC.